The 27 T cell receptor beta chains reported below all come from one sample, sequenced in a study of CD8+CD57+ T cells in acquired aplastic anemia. The sequenced patients had an expansion of CD8+CD57+ cells seen by flow cytometry. CDR3 and TCR beta VDJ profiling relied on a genomic DNA template. Using its own MiXCR run on the reads, TCRdb lists one record per CDR3 protein. Among roughly 80,000 distinct CDR3 sequences listed, 70% were seen once. The sequenced sample was sorted CD4+, CD8+, or CD8+CD57+ T cells (not recorded which) from PBMCs. Receptor source: a human donor with aplastic anemia.

The rearrangement uses TRBV7-9 and TRBJ2-7, with D perhaps assigned TRBD1 or TRBD2 (5 bases each). V shed 5 bases and J shed 2 bases, with 13 bases lying between them. This CDR3 is built from 14 residues. Per germline, CDR1 SEHNR and CDR2 FQNEAQ (reference sequence). The CDR3 coding sequence is TGTGCCAGCAGCCCCCGGGACGCCGCCTACGAGCAGTACTTC. This encodes CASSPRDAAYEQYF.

This sequence joins TRBV7-7 and TRBJ1-1; 10 nucleotides align to TRBD1. Germline lookup yields CDR1 SSHAT and CDR2 FNYEAQ (reference sequence). The CDR3 spans 14 residues. Losses at the gene ends were 5 bases for V and 6 bases for J; bases not matched to a gene: 6. CDR3 amino acids: CASSPRQGAAEAFF. DNA of the CDR3: TGTGCCAGCAGCCCTAGACAGGGGGCGGCTGAAGCTTTCTTT.

Note on this clonotype: The junction departs from the called germline gene at one end, perhaps through a read error. The chain carries TRBV6-1 and TRBJ2-4; 9 bases map to TRBD2. CDR3 length: 17 residues. Germline assignment: CDR1 MNHNS and CDR2 SASEGT. In DNA form, the CDR3 reads TGTGCTAGCAGCCTCACAGCGGGAGGCTCGACCAAAAACATTCAGTACTTC. Translated, it gives CASSLTAGGSTKNIQYF.

This rearrangement joins TRBV10-3 to TRBJ2-1; TRBD2 matches 13 bases. The V gene end was trimmed by 4 bases and the J gene end by 2 bases; junction bases not matched to a gene: 2. The V gene's germline CDR1 is ENHRY and CDR2 SYGVKD. The CDR3 spans 16 residues. The chain's CDR3 is CAISGGTSGAYNEQFF. The CDR3 nucleotides read TGTGCCATCAGTGGCGGGACTAGCGGGGCCTACAATGAGCAGTTCTTC.

V is TRBV15 and J is TRBJ1-2; D not certain. Trimming removed 5 bases from V and 2 bases from J, with 18 bases in between. This CDR3 is 16 amino acids long. CDR1 is LNHNV, CDR2 YYDKDF, per germline (reference sequence). The CDR3 region has the DNA TGTGCCACCAGCGGCCGTGCGCGGCGCGGAAACTATGGCTACACCTTC. Its protein product is CATSGRARRGNYGYTF.

V usage is TRBV19 and J usage is TRBJ1-1, with a weak D call TRBD1 (5 bases). Germline V gene lookup returns CDR1 LNHDA and CDR2 SQIVND (reference sequence). The CDR3 extends over 13 amino acids. The germline V and J ends were trimmed by 7 bases and 5 bases, with 14 bases remaining between them. CDR3 DNA: TGTGCCAGTATCCCGGGGCTGGGGACTGAAGCTTTCTTT. Its protein is CASIPGLGTEAFF.

The chain carries TRBV29-1 and TRBJ1-2, with 10 bases lining up with TRBD1. In germline, CDR1 is SQVTM, CDR2 ANQGSEA. The CDR3 runs 13 residues. The junction had 9 bases not matched to a gene; V was cut back by 6 bases and J by 8 bases. The CDR3 spells CSVTSGTGVGYTF. The CDR3 nucleotides are TGCAGCGTGACCTCAGGGACAGGGGTAGGCTACACCTTC.

The V gene is TRBV19, the J gene TRBJ1-5, with TRBD1 as a possible D gene (6 bases). CDR3 size: 13 residues. V was cut by 7 bases and J by 4 bases, with 11 bases left in between. The V gene's germline CDR1 is LNHDA and CDR2 SQIVND (reference sequence). The CDR3 DNA sequence: TGTGCCAGTAAGACAGGCCATAATCAGCCCCAGCATTTT. As protein: CASKTGHNQPQHF.

Ten or more counts support this clonotype. The chain has TRBV11-1 and TRBJ1-1; D is possibly TRBD1 (5 bases). This CDR3 comprises 18 residues. Germline assignment: CDR1 SGHAT and CDR2 FQDESV (reference sequence). Trimming stripped 0 bases from V and 1 base from J, with 18 bases between. The CDR3 coding sequence is TGTGCCAGCAGCTTAGCGGATTCTCCGGGACGGAGGAACACTGAAGCTTTCTTT. Encoded protein: CASSLADSPGRRNTEAFF.

This clonotype has a count of ten or more. This rearrangement joins TRBV20-1 to TRBJ1-1; the D gene is possibly TRBD1 (5 bases). The CDR3 spans 13 residues. V lost 0 bases and J 7 bases, leaving 12 bases between the germline ends. Germline CDR1 DFQATT, CDR2 SNEGSKA (reference sequence). For the CDR3, the DNA is TGCAGTGCTAGAGATTTAGGGGTGTTTGAAGCTTTCTTT. Translating it yields CSARDLGVFEAFF.

The V call is TRBV29-1, the J call TRBJ1-1; D gene uncertain. Germline CDR1 reads SQVTM; CDR2 reads ANQGSEA. The CDR3 extends over 14 amino acids. The ends were cut back, 6 bases at V and 5 bases at J, with 19 bases in the middle. The CDR3 nucleotides read TGCAGCGTCGAGGTCTCGGGAAGAAATACTGAAGCTTTCTTT. This gives the protein CSVEVSGRNTEAFF.

The rearrangement joins TRBV7-7 to TRBJ1-2, with no clear D. This CDR3 has 12 amino acids. Trimming removed 3 bases at V and 4 bases at J, with 6 bases between. Germline V gives CDR1 SSHAT, CDR2 FNYEAQ (reference sequence). The CDR3 region is CASSFRSYGYTF. The CDR3 DNA sequence: TGTGCCAGCAGCTTTCGGAGCTATGGCTACACCTTC.

The V and J genes are TRBV20-1 and TRBJ2-3, with 9 bases that match TRBD1. Losses at the gene ends were 3 bases for V and 5 bases for J; bases not matched to a gene: 9. Germline V gene lookup returns CDR1 DFQATT and CDR2 SNEGSKA (reference sequence). The CDR3 has 15 residues. This CDR3 is CSARAGQGSRDTQYF. Written as DNA, the CDR3 is TGCAGTGCTAGGGCGGGACAGGGATCAAGAGATACGCAGTATTTT.

The rearrangement joins TRBV20-1 to TRBJ1-5, with D perhaps TRBD1 (6 bases). Germline assignment: CDR1 DFQATT and CDR2 SNEGSKA (reference sequence). Trimming left V 2 bases short and J 1 base short, with 15 bases between. The CDR3 contains 16 residues. DNA of the CDR3: TGCAGTGCTAGACCCACGGGGAGGGGGAGCAATCAGCCCCAGCATTTT. It specifies CSARPTGRGSNQPQHF.

The chain uses TRBV19 and TRBJ2-1; 7 positions match TRBD1. The CDR3 is made up of 14 amino acids. V shed 5 bases and J 8 bases; nucleotides not matched to a gene: 9. Germline V gene lookup returns CDR1 LNHDA and CDR2 SQIVND (reference sequence). Here the CDR3 reads CASSPPGQVDEQFF. In nucleotides, the CDR3 is TGTGCCAGTAGTCCTCCCGGACAGGTGGATGAGCAGTTCTTC. The variable domain in full, with the rest retrieved from reference TRBV19 and TRBJ2-1, is DGGITQSPKYLFRKEGQNVTLSCEQNLNHDAMYWYRQDPGQGLRLIYYSQIVNDFQKGDIAEGYSVSREKKESFPLTVTSAQKNPTAFYLCASSPPGQVDEQFFGPGTRLTVL.

The chain employs TRBV19 and TRBJ2-3; a weak D match, TRBD2 (5 bases). Trimming shortened V by 6 bases and J by 2 bases, and 12 bases separated the two germline ends. The CDR3 is 14 residues long. CDR1 is LNHDA, CDR2 SQIVND, per germline (reference sequence). Here the CDR3 reads CASRPGTVTDTQYF. CDR3 nucleotides: TGTGCCAGTAGGCCGGGAACCGTCACAGATACGCAGTATTTT. Filled out from reference TRBV19 and TRBJ2-3, the complete variable domain reads DGGITQSPKYLFRKEGQNVTLSCEQNLNHDAMYWYRQDPGQGLRLIYYSQIVNDFQKGDIAEGYSVSREKKESFPLTVTSAQKNPTAFYLCASRPGTVTDTQYFGPGTRLTVL.

The rearrangement uses TRBV7-9 and TRBJ1-4; a weak D match, TRBD1 (5 bases). V dropped 5 bases and J dropped 10 bases, with 11 bases sitting between them. The CDR3 sequence is 12 residues long. In germline, CDR1 is SEHNR, CDR2 FQNEAQ (reference sequence). The CDR3 bases are TGTGCCAGCAGCCCACCGAGGGGAAAACTGTTTTTT. This gives the protein CASSPPRGKLFF.

V usage is TRBV5-1 and J usage is TRBJ1-2; a weak D match, TRBD1 (5 bases). Germline CDR1 SGHRS, CDR2 YFSETQ. The CDR3 has 14 amino acids. Between the trimmed V and J ends, which lost 5 bases and 12 bases, there was a span of 23 bases. The CDR3 coding sequence is TGCGCCAGCAGTACGGAACCGCGACAGAGACAGAACACCTTC. It is translated as CASSTEPRQRQNTF.

This sequence joins TRBV13 and TRBJ1-2, with 8 bases matching TRBD1. V trimming: 6 bases; J trimming: 4 bases; junction bases outside the gene matches: 7. This CDR3 is 14 amino acids long. The germline gives CDR1 PRHDT, CDR2 FYEKMQ (reference sequence). The CDR3 DNA reads TGTGCCAGCAGACCTAGGACAGGGATCTATGGCTACACCTTC. This gives the protein CASRPRTGIYGYTF. The full variable domain, rest sourced from reference TRBV13 and TRBJ1-2, is AAGVIQSPRHLIKEKRETATLKCYPIPRHDTVYWYQQGPGQDPQFLISFYEKMQSDKGSIPDRFSAQQFSDYHSELNMSSLELGDSALYFCASRPRTGIYGYTFGSGTRLTVV.

V is TRBV20-1 and J is TRBJ2-6; possibly TRBD2 for D (5 bases). The CDR3 loop spans 14 amino acids. Trimming removed 3 bases at V and 0 bases at J, with 6 bases between. Germline CDR1 DFQATT, CDR2 SNEGSKA (reference sequence). CDR3 bases: TGCAGTGCTAGGAGGGACTCTGGGGCCAACGTCCTGACTTTC. As protein: CSARRDSGANVLTF.

Written as DNA, the CDR3 is TGTGCCATCAGTGAACGTCTCCATGAGCAGTTCTTC. Its translation: CAISERLHEQFF. The rearrangement joins TRBV10-3 to TRBJ2-1; D not resolved. The CDR3 covers 12 residues. The V end lost 3 bases, the J end lost 8 bases, and 8 bases lay between the germline ends. Per germline, CDR1 ENHRY and CDR2 SYGVKD.

This chain uses TRBV19 with TRBJ1-2; D is possibly TRBD1 (5 bases). There are 12 residues in the CDR3. Germline V gene data show CDR1 as LNHDA and CDR2 as SQIVND (reference sequence). This CDR3 reads CARPGELYGYTF. For the CDR3, the DNA is TGTGCTAGACCGGGGGAACTCTATGGCTACACCTTC.

This clonotype was observed at least ten times. V gene TRBV29-1 combines with J gene TRBJ2-5; TRBD2 matches at 10 bases. The CDR3 extends over 14 amino acids. Germline V CDR1 and CDR2: SQVTM, ANQGSEA. The V segment lost 3 bases and the J segment 2 bases; nucleotides outside the gene matches: 3. The CDR3: CSVDPLAGQETQYF. CDR3 bases: TGCAGCGTTGACCCACTAGCGGGGCAAGAGACCCAGTACTTC.

The rearrangement uses TRBV24-1 and TRBJ2-3; 7 bases fit TRBD1. This CDR3 region has 16 residues. V lost 5 bases to trimming and J lost 2 bases; unmatched junction nucleotides: 9. The germline V gene has CDR1 KGHDR and CDR2 SFDVKD. CDR3 nucleotides: TGTGCCACCAGTGCAGCCGGGACAGTCTTCACAGATACGCAGTATTTT. Residues: CATSAAGTVFTDTQYF.

The V gene is TRBV20-1, the J gene TRBJ1-4, with 9 bases identical to TRBD1. J was trimmed by 5 bases and V by 5 bases; bases with no gene match: 0. The CDR3 has 12 residues. Germline lookup yields CDR1 DFQATT and CDR2 SNEGSKA (reference sequence). The CDR3 loop is CSAGQGNEKLFF. The CDR3 DNA sequence: TGCAGTGCTGGACAGGGGAATGAAAAACTGTTTTTT.

J is TRBJ2-1 and V is TRBV19; tentatively, D is TRBD2 (5 bases). Germline CDR1 LNHDA, CDR2 SQIVND (reference sequence). CDR3 size: 15 residues. The V end was cut by 7 bases, the J end by 4 bases, with 17 bases between. This CDR3 is CASMIGEGLYNEQFF. The CDR3 DNA sequence: TGTGCCAGTATGATAGGCGAGGGCCTTTACAATGAGCAGTTCTTC.

The genes are TRBV2 and TRBJ2-5; 7 nucleotides match TRBD2. V lost 3 bases to trimming and J lost 7 bases; unmatched junction nucleotides: 5. The CDR3 covers 13 residues. Per germline, CDR1 SNHLY and CDR2 FYNNEI. Written as DNA, the CDR3 is TGTGCCAGCAGTGACGCGGGGGAAGGGACCCAGTACTTC. Translation: CASSDAGEGTQYF.